The rows below give T cell receptor beta chains drawn from one sample of a study of OX40 agonist ivuxolimab in advanced cancers. The data were produced by immunoSEQ multiplex PCR, yet TCRdb's version contains in-frame clones alone and is incomplete. The sample has tens of thousands of clones, around 85% seen once. The source material was CD4+ or CD8+ T cells sorted from blood, sampled in a trial of the OX40 agonist ivuxolimab. All receptors come from an adult with an advanced solid tumor such as melanoma, head and neck, liver or kidney cancer. Both conserved end residues are part of each CDR3. Fields, in order: J gene, clone size, D gene, V gene, CDR3 DNA, CDR3 protein. A D gene is named only where the DNA matches it firmly. Clone size is shown for a subset of rows, as once, few, many or a class of expanded clone.

TRBJ2-1 | once | TRBD2 | TRBV11-3 | TGTGCCAGCAGCTTAGATCCCCTAGCGGCTTACAATGAGCAGTTCTTC | CASSLDPLAAYNEQFF
TRBJ2-1 | - | TRBD2 | TRBV7-3 | TGTGCCAGCCAATCGTTGGGAGGGCCCCACAATGAGCAGTTCTTC | CASQSLGGPHNEQFF
TRBJ2-7 | - | TRBD1 | TRBV19 | TGTGCCAGTAGTTTAAGGGACAGGGTCACTGAGGAGCAGTACTTC | CASSLRDRVTEEQYF
TRBJ1-2 | - | - | TRBV28 | TGTGCCAGCAGTCCGACGCGGTATGGCTACACCTTC | CASSPTRYGYTF
TRBJ2-3 | - | - | TRBV7-2 | TGTGCCAGCAGCTTGCGTCGGTCCCACGGTCTTGCAGATACGCAGTATTTT | CASSLRRSHGLADTQYF
TRBJ2-2 | few | - | TRBV6-6 | TGTGCCAGCACCCGACAGAACACCGGGGAGCTGTTTTTT | CASTRQNTGELFF
TRBJ2-7 | - | TRBD2 | TRBV27 | TGTGCCAGCAGTCTGACGGACGGGGGGGAGCAGTACTTC | CASSLTDGGEQYF
TRBJ2-3 | - | TRBD2 | TRBV11-3 | TGTGCCAGCAGCCTGGGGACTAGCTTCGGAGATACGCAGTATTTT | CASSLGTSFGDTQYF
TRBJ2-1 | - | - | TRBV7-2 | TGTGCCAGCAGCTTCGCGGGACTAGGGGGCTATGAGCAGTTCTTC | CASSFAGLGGYEQFF
TRBJ2-5 | - | TRBD2 | TRBV19 | TGTGCCAGTAGCACCACAGCGGGAGGGTATCGAGAGACCCAGTACTTC | CASSTTAGGYRETQYF
TRBJ2-7 | - | - | TRBV6-1 | TGTGCCAGCAGTTCAGGACACGGCTACGAGCAGTACTTC | CASSSGHGYEQYF
TRBJ2-7 | - | - | TRBV27 | TGTGCCAGCAGTTTAGCGCGCAGGGAAGTCGAGCAGTACTTC | CASSLARREVEQYF
TRBJ2-7 | medium-sized | - | TRBV4-1 | TGCGCCAGCAGCCTTCTTGAATACGGTTCCCAATACGAGCAGTACTTC | CASSLLEYGSQYEQYF
TRBJ1-1 | - | TRBD1 | TRBV5-4 | TGTGCCAGCAGTCCCGGGACAGGGATCACTGAAGCTTTCTTT | CASSPGTGITEAFF
TRBJ2-5 | - | TRBD1 | TRBV10-1 | TGCGCCAGCAGTGAAGGACAGGACCAAGAGACCCAGTACTTC | CASSEGQDQETQYF
TRBJ2-3 | - | - | TRBV2 | TGTGCCAGCATCTACGACAGTCCCATTTCTACCACAGATACGCAGTATTTT | CASIYDSPISTTDTQYF
TRBJ1-4 | - | - | TRBV20-1 | TGCAGTGCTTGGCAGCGCGAAAAACTGTTTTTT | CSAWQREKLFF